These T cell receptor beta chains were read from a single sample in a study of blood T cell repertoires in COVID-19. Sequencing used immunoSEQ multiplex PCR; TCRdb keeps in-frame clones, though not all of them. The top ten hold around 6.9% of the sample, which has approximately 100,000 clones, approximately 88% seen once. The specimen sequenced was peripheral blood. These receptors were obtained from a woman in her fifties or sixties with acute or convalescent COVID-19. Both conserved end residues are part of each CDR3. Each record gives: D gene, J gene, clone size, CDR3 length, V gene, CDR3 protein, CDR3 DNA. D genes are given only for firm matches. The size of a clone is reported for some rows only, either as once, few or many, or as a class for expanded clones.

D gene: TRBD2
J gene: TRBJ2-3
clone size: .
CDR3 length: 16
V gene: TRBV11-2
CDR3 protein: CASSPRGRDGTDTQYF
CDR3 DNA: TGTGCCAGCAGCCCACGCGGGAGGGACGGCACAGATACGCAGTATTTT

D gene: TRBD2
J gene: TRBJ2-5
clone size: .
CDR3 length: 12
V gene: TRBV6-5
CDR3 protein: CATSTSGETQYF
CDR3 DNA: TGTGCCACCTCCACTAGCGGGGAGACCCAGTACTTC

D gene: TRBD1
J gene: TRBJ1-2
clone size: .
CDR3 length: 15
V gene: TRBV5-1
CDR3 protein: CASSLALDRNYGYTF
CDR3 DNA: TGCGCCAGCAGCTTGGCCTTGGACAGGAACTATGGCTACACCTTC

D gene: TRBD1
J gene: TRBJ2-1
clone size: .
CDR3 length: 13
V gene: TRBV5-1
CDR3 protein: CASSTSGQGQQFF
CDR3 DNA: TGCGCCAGCAGCACCTCCGGACAGGGCCAGCAGTTCTTC

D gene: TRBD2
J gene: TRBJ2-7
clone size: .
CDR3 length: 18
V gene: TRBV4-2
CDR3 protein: CASSQGAGTSAETYEQYF
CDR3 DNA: TGTGCCAGCAGCCAAGGTGCCGGGACTAGCGCGGAGACCTACGAGCAGTACTTC

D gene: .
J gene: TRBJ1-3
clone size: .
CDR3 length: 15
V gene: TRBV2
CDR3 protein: CASEGTLQRRNTIYF
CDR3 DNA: TGTGCCAGCGAGGGGACACTCCAAAGAAGAAACACCATATATTTT

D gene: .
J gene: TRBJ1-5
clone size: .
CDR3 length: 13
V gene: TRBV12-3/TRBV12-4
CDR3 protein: CASRKRSNQPQHF
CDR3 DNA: TGTGCCAGCAGAAAGAGATCGAATCAGCCCCAGCATTTT

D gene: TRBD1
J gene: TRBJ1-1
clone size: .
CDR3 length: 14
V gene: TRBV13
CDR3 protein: CASSRRGPSTEAFF
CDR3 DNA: TGTGCCAGCAGCCGAAGGGGGCCGAGCACTGAAGCTTTCTTT

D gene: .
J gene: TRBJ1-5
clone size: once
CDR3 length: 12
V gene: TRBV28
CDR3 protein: CASSGVGQPQHF
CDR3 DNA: TGTGCCAGCAGTGGAGTAGGTCAGCCCCAGCATTTT

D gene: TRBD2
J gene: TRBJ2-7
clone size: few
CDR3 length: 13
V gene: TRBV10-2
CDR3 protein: CATLDSGIYEQYF
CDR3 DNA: TGCGCCACCTTGGATAGCGGGATCTACGAGCAGTACTTC

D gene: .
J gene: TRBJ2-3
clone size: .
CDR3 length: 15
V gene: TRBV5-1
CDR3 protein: CASSLGGGNTDTQYF
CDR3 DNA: TGCGCCAGCAGCTTGGGAGGCGGGAACACAGATACGCAGTATTTT

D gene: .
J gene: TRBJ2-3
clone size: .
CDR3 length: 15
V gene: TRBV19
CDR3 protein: CASSISGRGSDTQYF
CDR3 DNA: TGTGCCAGTAGTATATCCGGGAGAGGATCAGATACGCAGTATTTT

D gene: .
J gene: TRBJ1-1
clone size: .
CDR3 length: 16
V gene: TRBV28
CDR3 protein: CASSSPPAQINTEAFF
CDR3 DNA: TGTGCCAGCAGTTCACCGCCCGCTCAGATTAACACTGAAGCTTTCTTT

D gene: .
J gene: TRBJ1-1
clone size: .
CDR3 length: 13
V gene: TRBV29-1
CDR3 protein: CSVELYGWTEAFF
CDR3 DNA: TGCAGCGTTGAGTTGTACGGGTGGACTGAAGCTTTCTTT

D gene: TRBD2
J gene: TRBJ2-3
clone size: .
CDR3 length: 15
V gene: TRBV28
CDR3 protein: CASRPFGTITDTQYF
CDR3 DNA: TGTGCCAGCAGGCCTTTCGGGACTATCACAGATACGCAGTATTTT

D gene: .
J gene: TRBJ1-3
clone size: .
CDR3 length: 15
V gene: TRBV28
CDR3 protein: CASSFEGGSGNTIYF
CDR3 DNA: TGTGCCAGCAGTTTCGAAGGAGGCTCTGGAAACACCATATATTTT

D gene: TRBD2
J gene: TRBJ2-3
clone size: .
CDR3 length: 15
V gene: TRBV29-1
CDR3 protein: CSVGLGLAATDTQYF
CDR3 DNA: TGCAGCGTCGGCCTAGGACTAGCGGCCACAGATACGCAGTATTTT

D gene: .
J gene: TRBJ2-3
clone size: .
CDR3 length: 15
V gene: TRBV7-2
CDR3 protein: CASSLGLAYTDTQYF
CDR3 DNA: TGTGCCAGCAGCTTGGGGCTAGCGTACACAGATACGCAGTATTTT

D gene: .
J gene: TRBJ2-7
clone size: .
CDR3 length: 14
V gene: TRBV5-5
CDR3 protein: CASSLGQESYEQYF
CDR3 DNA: TGTGCCAGCAGCTTGGGACAGGAGTCCTACGAGCAGTACTTC

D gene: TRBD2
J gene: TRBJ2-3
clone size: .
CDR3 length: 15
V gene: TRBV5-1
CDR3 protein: CASSLLAVSTDTQYF
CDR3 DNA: TGCGCCAGCAGCTTACTAGCGGTTAGCACAGATACGCAGTATTTT

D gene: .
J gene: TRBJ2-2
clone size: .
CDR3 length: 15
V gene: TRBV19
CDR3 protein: CASRRTPGNTGELFF
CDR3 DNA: TGTGCCAGTAGGAGGACTCCTGGAAACACCGGGGAGCTGTTTTTT

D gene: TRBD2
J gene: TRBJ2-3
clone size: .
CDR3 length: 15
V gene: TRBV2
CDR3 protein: CARTGRAPSTDTQYF
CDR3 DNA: TGTGCCAGGACCGGGAGGGCCCCTAGCACAGATACGCAGTATTTT

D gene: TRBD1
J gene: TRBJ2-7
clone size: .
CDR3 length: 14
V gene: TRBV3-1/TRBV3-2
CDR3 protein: CASSQYSTGDEQYF
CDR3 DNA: TGTGCCAGCAGCCAATACTCGACAGGGGACGAGCAGTACTTC

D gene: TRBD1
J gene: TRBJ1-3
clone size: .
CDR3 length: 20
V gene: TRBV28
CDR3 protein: CASSLNALTGTGGGGNTIYF
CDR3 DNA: TGTGCCAGCAGTTTAAACGCCCTTACCGGGACAGGGGGCGGCGGAAACACCATATATTTT

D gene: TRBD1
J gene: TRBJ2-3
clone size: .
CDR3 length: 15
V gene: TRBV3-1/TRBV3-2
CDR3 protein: CASSQTGGEIDTQYF
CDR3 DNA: TGTGCCAGCAGCCAAACAGGGGGCGAAATAGATACGCAGTATTTT

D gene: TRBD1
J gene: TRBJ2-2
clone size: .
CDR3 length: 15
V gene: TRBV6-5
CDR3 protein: CASSYRGTGIGELFF
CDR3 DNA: TGTGCCAGCAGTTACCGGGGGACAGGGATCGGGGAGCTGTTTTTT